The 19 T cell receptor beta chains given below trace back to one sample, sequenced in a study of cytomegalovirus exposure and HLA in healthy donors. TCRdb's copy holds only in-frame clones and misses some; the assay was immunoSEQ multiplex PCR. The data show 59,000 or so clones, 89% seen once. Sequencing input: PBMCs. The receptors shown here come from a woman aged 18-30 years in good health and CMV-seronegative.

This chain connects TRBV2 to TRBJ1-1; tentatively, D is TRBD1 (5 bases). The germline V and J ends were trimmed by 6 bases and 1 base, with 12 bases remaining between them. The CDR3 consists of 14 residues. Germline V gene lookup returns CDR1 SNHLY and CDR2 FYNNEI. CDR3 sequence reads: CASRAIGQNTEAFF. The CDR3 coding sequence is TGTGCCAGCAGGGCCATTGGACAGAACACTGAAGCTTTCTTT.

This clone came up once. V is TRBV12-1 and J is TRBJ1-2; no DNA check was done on the table's D call, TRBD1. TRBV12-1 is termed a pseudogene. The CDR3 runs 12 residues. CDR3 in amino acids: CASSPDRDGYTF. The CDR3 DNA follows: TGTGCCAGCAGCCCGGACAGGGACGGCTACACCTTC.

The chain has TRBV9 and TRBJ2-7; the match to TRBD2 covers 9 bases. After removal of 2 bases from V and 1 base from J, the junction contained 7 bases not matched to a gene. CDR1 is SGDLS, CDR2 YYNGEE, per germline. CDR3 length: 16 residues. DNA for the CDR3: TGTGCCAGCAGCGTCGAACCTAGCGGGGAGTCCTACGAGCAGTACTTC. Protein sequence: CASSVEPSGESYEQYF.

This clone appeared a few times. The rearrangement joins TRBV6-5 to TRBJ2-7; D might be TRBD1 (6 bases). The CDR3 runs to 16 residues. The V and J ends lost 0 bases and 0 bases respectively, with 12 bases between them. Germline lookup yields CDR1 MNHEY and CDR2 SVGAGI. This CDR3 is CASSYSTTGSSYEQYF. CDR3 bases: TGTGCCAGCAGTTACTCAACGACAGGCAGCTCCTACGAGCAGTACTTC.

The chain uses TRBV2 and TRBJ1-3; D ambiguous. Trimming shortened V by 4 bases and J by 0 bases, and 7 bases separated the two germline ends. Germline V gene sequence: CDR1 SNHLY, CDR2 FYNNEI. CDR3 length: 14 amino acids. The chain's CDR3 is CASSVSNSGNTIYF. The CDR3 DNA is TGTGCCAGCAGTGTTAGCAACTCTGGAAACACCATATATTTT.

A note on this clone: This same CDR3 is encoded by further DNA sequences in the sample. The rearrangement links TRBV9 to TRBJ2-7; the match to TRBD2 covers 8 bases. V was pared by 0 bases and J by 0 bases, with 2 bases of the junction left unmatched. This CDR3 has 15 amino acids. CDR1 is SGDLS and CDR2 is YYNGEE in the germline V gene. CDR3 amino acids: CASSVGSGSSYEQYF. CDR3 in DNA: TGTGCCAGCAGCGTAGGAAGCGGGAGCTCCTACGAGCAGTACTTC.

This clone was counted only a few times. This rearrangement joins TRBV7-9 to TRBJ2-7; tentative D call: TRBD1 (5 bases). This CDR3 is built from 14 residues. Germline V gives CDR1 SEHNR, CDR2 FQNEAQ (reference sequence). V lost 1 base, J lost 3 bases, and 10 bases lay in between. The CDR3 here is CASSLGREDYEQYF. The CDR3 DNA reads TGTGCCAGCAGCTTAGGCAGGGAAGACTACGAGCAGTACTTC.

The chain couples TRBV29-1 to TRBJ1-1; D perhaps matches TRBD1 (6 bases). This CDR3 region has 13 residues. Trimming took 3 bases from V and 2 from J, leaving 10 bases between them. Germline loops: CDR1 SQVTM, CDR2 ANQGSEA. The CDR3 DNA follows: TGCAGCGTTGATCAGGGGACAAACACTGAAGCTTTCTTT. It yields the protein CSVDQGTNTEAFF.

The V call is TRBV5-6, the J call TRBJ1-4; 9 bases match TRBD1. There are 14 residues in the CDR3. The germline V gene encodes CDR1 SGHDT and CDR2 YYEEEE. Trimming removed 5 bases from V and 7 bases from J; junction bases left unmatched: 6. In DNA form, the CDR3 reads TGTGCCAGCAGTTCCGGGACAGGGACTGAAAAACTGTTTTTT. This sequence encodes CASSSGTGTEKLFF.

The V and J genes are TRBV7-3 and TRBJ2-5; TRBD2 agrees at 9 bases. V lost 5 bases and J lost 5; bases outside the gene matches: 9. The CDR3 has 15 amino acids. From germline, CDR1 is SGHTA and CDR2 FQGTGA. CDR3: CASSLSGGRGETQYF. The CDR3 coding sequence is TGTGCCAGCAGCCTATCCGGCGGGAGGGGGGAGACCCAGTACTTC.

The V call is TRBV7-8, the J call TRBJ1-1; the D gene is possibly TRBD1 (5 bases). V lost 1 base, J lost 5 bases, and 20 bases lay in between. The CDR3 extends over 17 amino acids. The V gene's germline CDR1 is SGHVS and CDR2 FQNEAQ. The chain's CDR3 is CASSLVVKGFRGTEAFF. Here the CDR3 DNA reads TGTGCCAGCAGCTTAGTTGTGAAGGGTTTTAGGGGTACTGAAGCTTTCTTT.

The rearrangement uses TRBV7-9 and TRBJ1-4, with D unclear. The CDR3 loop spans 14 amino acids. Germline CDR1 reads SEHNR; CDR2 reads FQNEAQ (reference sequence). V lost 5 bases and J 0 bases, leaving 7 bases between the germline ends. The CDR3 DNA sequence: TGTGCCAGCAGCGCTCAGTCAACTAATGAAAAACTGTTTTTT. Translating gives CASSAQSTNEKLFF. The full variable domain, rest sourced from reference TRBV7-9 and TRBJ1-4, is DTGVSQNPRHKITKRGQNVTFRCDPISEHNRLYWYRQTLGQGPEFLTYFQNEAQLEKSRLLSDRFSAERPKGSFSTLEIQRTEQGDSAMYLCASSAQSTNEKLFFGSGTQLSVL.

This chain's CDR3 is CASSSLGLAGAYEQYF. The CDR3 DNA follows: TGTGCCAGCAGCTCATTGGGACTAGCGGGAGCTTACGAGCAGTACTTC. V and J are TRBV7-2 and TRBJ2-7; TRBD2 agrees at 14 bases. Losses at the gene ends were 4 bases for V and 4 bases for J; bases not matched to a gene: 6. Germline V CDR1 and CDR2: SGHTA, FQGNSA. The CDR3 spans 16 residues.

This clone was counted a few times. The chain combines TRBV7-9 with TRBJ2-3, with 8 nucleotides matching TRBD2. This CDR3 spans 16 amino acids. Germline values: CDR1 SEHNR, CDR2 FQNEAQ (reference sequence). J lost 5 bases, V lost 4 bases, and 11 bases had no gene match. The CDR3 DNA reads TGTGCCAGCAGCTCCCAAGCGGGAGTCCTGCAAGATACGCAGTATTTT. Its translation: CASSSQAGVLQDTQYF. The entire variable domain, with the rest obtained from reference TRBV7-9 and TRBJ2-3, is as follows: DTGVSQNPRHKITKRGQNVTFRCDPISEHNRLYWYRQTLGQGPEFLTYFQNEAQLEKSRLLSDRFSAERPKGSFSTLEIQRTEQGDSAMYLCASSSQAGVLQDTQYFGPGTRLTVL.

The chain carries TRBV7-2 and TRBJ1-2, with D maybe TRBD1 (5 bases). Germline CDR1 reads SGHTA; CDR2 reads FQGNSA. Trimming left V 3 bases short and J 4 bases short, with 15 bases between. This CDR3 comprises 15 residues. The chain's CDR3 is CASSFQSGEVYGYTF. CDR3 sequence (DNA): TGTGCCAGCAGCTTCCAATCGGGGGAAGTCTATGGCTACACCTTC.

The genes are TRBV2 and TRBJ2-7; D call uncertain. There are 13 residues in the CDR3. The germline V and J ends were trimmed by 3 bases and 3 bases, with 9 bases remaining between them. Germline V gene lookup returns CDR1 SNHLY and CDR2 FYNNEI. This CDR3 reads CASSDSEDYEQYF. The CDR3 region has the DNA TGTGCCAGCAGTGATTCAGAAGACTACGAGCAGTACTTC.

The chain employs TRBV7-8 and TRBJ2-7, with D possibly TRBD1 on 6 matching bases. Trimming removed 4 bases at V and 2 bases at J, with 12 bases between. Germline V gives CDR1 SGHVS, CDR2 FQNEAQ. The CDR3 sequence is 14 residues long. The CDR3 loop reads CASSSSTGTYEQYF. The CDR3 nucleotides read TGTGCCAGCAGCTCGTCGACAGGTACCTACGAGCAGTACTTC. Looking up the rest from reference TRBV7-8 and TRBJ2-7 gives the full variable domain: GAGVSQSPRYKVAKRGQDVALRCDPISGHVSLFWYQQALGQGPEFLTYFQNEAQLDKSGLPSDRFFAERPEGSVSTLKIQRTQQEDSAVYLCASSSSTGTYEQYFGPGTRLTVT.

The chain couples TRBV11-2 to TRBJ1-4; tentative D call: TRBD1 (5 bases). CDR1 and CDR2 from the germline V gene are SGHAT and FQNNGV. CDR3 length: 15 residues. V was pared by 5 bases and J by 10 bases, with 20 bases between. CDR3 DNA: TGTGCCAGCAGCACCCGACAGCCTCCGGGCGGAAAACTGTTTTTT. Translated, it gives CASSTRQPPGGKLFF.

This chain connects TRBV2 to TRBJ1-5, with 7 bases fitting TRBD1. Germline V gives CDR1 SNHLY, CDR2 FYNNEI. V gave up 6 bases and J gave up 5 bases; unmatched junction bases: 7. This CDR3 contains 14 residues. The CDR3 reads CASSDRDRDQPQHF. Here the CDR3 DNA reads TGTGCCAGCAGCGACAGGGATAGGGATCAGCCCCAGCATTTT.